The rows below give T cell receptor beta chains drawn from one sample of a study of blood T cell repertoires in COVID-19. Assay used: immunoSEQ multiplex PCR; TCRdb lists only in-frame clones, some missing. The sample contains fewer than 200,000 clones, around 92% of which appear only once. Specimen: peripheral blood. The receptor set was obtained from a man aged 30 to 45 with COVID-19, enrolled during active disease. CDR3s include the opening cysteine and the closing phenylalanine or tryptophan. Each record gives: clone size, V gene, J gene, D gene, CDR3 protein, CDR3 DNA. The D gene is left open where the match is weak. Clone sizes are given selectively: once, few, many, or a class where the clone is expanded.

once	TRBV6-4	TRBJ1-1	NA	CASSDLPRGTEAFF	TGTGCCAGCAGCGACCTGCCCCGAGGGACTGAAGCTTTCTTT
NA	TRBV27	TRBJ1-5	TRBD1	CASSGTDSNQPQHF	TGTGCCAGCAGCGGGACAGATAGCAATCAGCCCCAGCATTTT
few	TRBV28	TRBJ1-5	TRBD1	CASSGGGTRWADQPQHF	TGTGCCAGCAGCGGAGGGGGCACGCGCTGGGCAGATCAGCCCCAGCATTTT
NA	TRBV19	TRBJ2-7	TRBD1	CASAPLPGTGGEQYF	TGTGCCAGTGCCCCTCTCCCCGGGACAGGGGGCGAGCAGTACTTC
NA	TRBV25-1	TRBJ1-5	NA	CASSDSTGYQPQHF	TGTGCCAGCAGTGATTCTACAGGGTATCAGCCCCAGCATTTT
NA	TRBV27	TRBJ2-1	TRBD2	CASSPPSGRGGHNEQFF	TGTGCCAGCAGTCCACCTAGCGGGAGAGGAGGCCACAATGAGCAGTTCTTC
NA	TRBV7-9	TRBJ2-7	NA	CASSGKIATGIASYEQYF	TGTGCCAGCAGCGGAAAGATAGCAACAGGGATTGCCTCCTACGAGCAGTACTTC
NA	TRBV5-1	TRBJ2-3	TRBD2	CASSWEGSGRTDTQYF	TGCGCCAGCAGCTGGGAGGGCAGCGGGAGAACAGATACGCAGTATTTT
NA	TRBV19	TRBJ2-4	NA	CASSIAAIAKNIQYF	TGTGCCAGTAGTATAGCAGCGATAGCCAAAAACATTCAGTACTTC
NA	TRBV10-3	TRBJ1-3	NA	CAINDRVNRDRSVSGNTIYF	TGTGCCATCAACGACCGGGTCAACAGGGATCGATCGGTGTCGGGAAACACCATATATTTT
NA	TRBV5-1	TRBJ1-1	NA	CASSHLIQGNTEAFF	TGCGCCAGCAGCCACCTAATCCAGGGGAACACTGAAGCTTTCTTT